These 9 T cell receptor beta chains originate from one sample sequenced in a study of molecular identifiers for immune sequencing clone quantification. Using its own MiXCR run on the PCR reads, TCRdb lists one record per CDR3 protein. The table has 90,000 or so distinct CDR3 sequences, about 23% seen once; the top ten hold 0.75% to 0.9%. The specimen sequenced was naive CD8+ T cells from blood, with Jurkat cell RNA spiked in. Subset meaning: FACS-sorted CD8+CD4-CCR7+CD45RA+ naive T cells. The receptors derive from a human donor in good health. Some libraries in this study had Jurkat cell RNA spiked in.

The table lists this clonotype with many counts. This sequence joins TRBV28 and TRBJ1-2; weak D call: TRBD1 (5 bases). V was trimmed by 3 bases and J by 5 bases, leaving 7 bases between them. The V gene's germline CDR1 is MDHEN and CDR2 SYDVKM. This CDR3 has 12 amino acids. CDR3 in amino acids: CASSFTGYGYTF. The CDR3 DNA reads as TGTGCCAGCAGTTTTACAGGATATGGCTACACCTTC.

The V call is TRBV6-5, the J call TRBJ2-1; 7 bases match TRBD1. Unmatched junction bases numbered 7, after V lost 4 bases and J lost 7 bases. Germline V lookup: CDR1 MNHEY, CDR2 SVGAGI. The CDR3 sequence is 14 residues long. The CDR3 DNA reads TGTGCCAGCAGTTCACAGGGGACGGCGAATGAGCAGTTCTTC. Translating it yields CASSSQGTANEQFF.

This clonotype was recorded many times. This sequence joins TRBV12-3 or TRBV12-4 and TRBJ2-3, with 9 bases lining up with TRBD2. V lost 1 base, J lost 13 bases, and 9 bases stayed unmatched. CDR3 length: 14 amino acids. CDR3 in DNA: TGTGCCAGCAGTTTAGAGTCCCCCGGGACTAGCAAGTATTTT. Amino acid sequence: CASSLESPGTSKYF.

There are many counts of this clonotype. The J gene is TRBJ2-1, the V gene TRBV30; D gene unclear. Trimming removed 0 bases from V and 7 bases from J, with 7 bases in between. Germline CDR1 is GTSNPN and CDR2 is SVGIG (reference sequence). CDR3 length: 12 amino acids. The DNA for the CDR3 is TGTGCCTGGAGTGTTAAGGTTAATGAGCAGTTCTTC. Amino acid sequence: CAWSVKVNEQFF.

The chain carries TRBV10-1 and TRBJ2-2; D unclear. The CDR3 has 14 residues. V was cut by 5 bases and J by 3 bases, with 10 bases left in between. The germline V gene has CDR1 WNHNN and CDR2 SYGVQD (reference sequence). The CDR3 reads CASSLRWDTGELFF. Written as DNA, the CDR3 is TGCGCCAGCAGTCTTCGGTGGGACACCGGGGAGCTGTTTTTT.

This clonotype was seen many times. This chain uses TRBV7-3 with TRBJ2-3; the D is unclear. V was pared by 1 base and J by 2 bases, with 10 bases between. Per the germline V gene, CDR1 is SGHTA and CDR2 is FQGTGA. The CDR3 runs 15 residues. CDR3 sequence reads: CASSLRGTHTDTQYF. CDR3 in DNA: TGTGCCAGCAGCTTAAGGGGAACCCACACAGATACGCAGTATTTT.

The chain joins TRBV19 to TRBJ1-1; D is possibly TRBD1 (5 bases). From germline, CDR1 is LNHDA and CDR2 SQIVND (reference sequence). The CDR3 has 16 residues. The V end lost 0 bases, the J end lost 6 bases, and 17 bases lay between the germline ends. In nucleotides, the CDR3 is TGTGCCAGTAGTATAGATCGGGGACTGATTAACGCTGAAGCTTTCTTT. The encoded protein is CASSIDRGLINAEAFF.

This clonotype showed up many times. J is TRBJ1-5 and V is TRBV6-5; no reliable D call. V was clipped by 2 bases and J by 0 bases, with 2 bases between them. The CDR3 sequence is 13 residues long. Germline loops: CDR1 MNHEY, CDR2 SVGAGI. The CDR3 here is CASSYGSNQPQHF. As DNA, the CDR3 is TGTGCCAGCAGTTACGGTAGCAATCAGCCCCAGCATTTT.

The chain has TRBV24-1 and TRBJ1-5, with 9 bases lining up with TRBD1. The V gene end was trimmed by 3 bases and the J gene end by 2 bases; junction bases not matched to a gene: 7. Germline CDR1 reads KGHDR; CDR2 reads SFDVKD. CDR3 size: 17 residues. The CDR3 here is CATSDRGDRAGNQPQHF. The CDR3 coding sequence is TGTGCCACCAGTGATCGAGGGGACAGGGCAGGCAATCAGCCCCAGCATTTT.